This record covers a single T cell receptor beta chain. Its antigen is not known. This sample is drawn from a study of siplizumab effects on memory and regulatory T cells. Notes on the study in general: Fewer alloreactive sequences mapped to unstimulated CD4+ memory cells under siplizumab. Confirmatory evidence of suppressive function in proliferating siplizumab-culture Tregs was not obtained. Naive versus memory phenotype went unassigned for roughly 75-96% of proliferating CD4+ or CD8+ clones. Naive T cells appeared more varied than memory cells and looked like key alloresponse contributors.

The assay was immunoSEQ multiplex PCR, and TCRdb's table has in-frame clones only and misses some. The sample yields fewer than 100,000 clones, around 93% seen once. CDR3 length: 14 amino acids. Germline V gives CDR1 LNHDA, CDR2 SQIVND (reference sequence). Trimming left V 9 bases short and J 1 base short, with 15 bases between. The origin of this receptor is a human donor in good health. V usage is TRBV19 and J usage is TRBJ1-1; D gene unclear. Sample: CD8+ T cells sorted from blood. CDR3 residues: CASEPGRQNTEAFF. As DNA, the CDR3 is TGTGCCAGCGAACCGGGTCGGCAGAACACTGAAGCTTTCTTT.